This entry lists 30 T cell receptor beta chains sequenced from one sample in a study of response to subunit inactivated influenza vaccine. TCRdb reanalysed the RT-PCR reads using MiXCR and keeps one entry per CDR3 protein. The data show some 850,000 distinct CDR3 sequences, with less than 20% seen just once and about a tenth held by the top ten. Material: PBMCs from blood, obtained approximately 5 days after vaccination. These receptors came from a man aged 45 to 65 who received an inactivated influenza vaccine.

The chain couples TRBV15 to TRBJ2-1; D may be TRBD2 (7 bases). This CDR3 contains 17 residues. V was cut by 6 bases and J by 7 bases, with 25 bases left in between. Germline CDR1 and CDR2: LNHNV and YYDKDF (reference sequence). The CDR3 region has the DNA TGTGCCACCAGTAGCTGGGAGGGGGGGCGCAGAAAGAATGAGCAGTTCTTC. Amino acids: CATSSWEGGRRKNEQFF.

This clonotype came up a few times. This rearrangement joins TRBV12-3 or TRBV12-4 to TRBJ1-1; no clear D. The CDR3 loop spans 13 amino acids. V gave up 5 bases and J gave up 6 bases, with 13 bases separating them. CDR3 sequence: CASSPLEAAEAFF. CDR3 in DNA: TGTGCCAGCAGTCCCCTCGAGGCCGCTGAAGCTTTCTTT.

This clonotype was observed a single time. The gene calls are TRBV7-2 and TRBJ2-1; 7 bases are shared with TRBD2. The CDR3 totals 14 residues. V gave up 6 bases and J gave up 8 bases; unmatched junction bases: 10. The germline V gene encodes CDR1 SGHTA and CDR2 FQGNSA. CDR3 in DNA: TGTGCCAGCAGGGGCGGGAGAGTGGACGATGAGCAGTTCTTC. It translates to CASRGGRVDDEQFF.

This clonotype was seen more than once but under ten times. This CDR3 reads CAISTGDRTEAFF. The CDR3 bases are TGTGCCATCAGTACCGGGGATCGCACTGAAGCTTTCTTT. The chain couples TRBV10-3 to TRBJ1-1, with D unclear. The CDR3 runs 13 residues. Germline CDR1 reads ENHRY; CDR2 reads SYGVKD. The V end lost 5 bases, the J end lost 4 bases, and 11 bases lay between the germline ends.

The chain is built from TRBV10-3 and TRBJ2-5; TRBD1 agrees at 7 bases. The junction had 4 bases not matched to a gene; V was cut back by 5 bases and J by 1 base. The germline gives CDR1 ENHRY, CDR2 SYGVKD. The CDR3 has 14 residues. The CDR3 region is CAISRQGPQETQYF. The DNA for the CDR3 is TGTGCCATCAGTAGACAGGGACCCCAAGAGACCCAGTACTTC.

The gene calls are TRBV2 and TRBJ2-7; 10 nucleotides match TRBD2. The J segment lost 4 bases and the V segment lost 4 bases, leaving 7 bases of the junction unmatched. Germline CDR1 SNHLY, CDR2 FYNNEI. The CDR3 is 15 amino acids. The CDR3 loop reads CASSASSGGLYEQYF. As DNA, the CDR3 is TGTGCCAGCAGTGCTTCTAGCGGGGGCCTATACGAGCAGTACTTC.

The CDR3 loop reads CASSSSGLLSTPSYTQYF. The CDR3 nucleotides read TGTGCCAGCAGCTCCTCCGGACTCTTATCTACCCCCTCATATACGCAGTATTTT. The chain recombines TRBV11-2 with TRBJ2-3, with D possibly matching TRBD2 (5 bases). This CDR3 contains 18 residues. Germline V gene lookup returns CDR1 SGHAT and CDR2 FQNNGV. V lost 4 bases and J lost 7, with 27 bases in between.

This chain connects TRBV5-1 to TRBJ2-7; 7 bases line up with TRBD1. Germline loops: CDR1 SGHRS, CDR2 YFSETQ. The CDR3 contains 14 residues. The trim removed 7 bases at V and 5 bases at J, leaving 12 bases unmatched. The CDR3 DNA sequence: TGCGCCAGCGGGATAGAGGGACAGAGGGACGAGCAGTACTTC. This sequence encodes CASGIEGQRDEQYF.

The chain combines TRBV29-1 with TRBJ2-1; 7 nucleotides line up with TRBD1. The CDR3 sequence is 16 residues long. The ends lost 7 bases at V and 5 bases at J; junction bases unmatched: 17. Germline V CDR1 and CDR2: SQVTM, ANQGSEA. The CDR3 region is CSGVGTATKRNNEQFF. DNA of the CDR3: TGCAGCGGGGTGGGGACAGCGACGAAACGCAACAATGAGCAGTTCTTC.

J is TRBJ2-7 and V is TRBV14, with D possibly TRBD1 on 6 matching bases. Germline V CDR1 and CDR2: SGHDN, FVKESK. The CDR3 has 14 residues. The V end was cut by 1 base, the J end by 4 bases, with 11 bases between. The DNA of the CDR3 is TGTGCCAGCAGCCAAGTTGGGGGCCCTTACGAGCAGTACTTC. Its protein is CASSQVGGPYEQYF. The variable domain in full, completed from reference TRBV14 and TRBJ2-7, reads EAGVTQFPSHSVIEKGQTVTLRCDPISGHDNLYWYRRVMGKEIKFLLHFVKESKQDESGMPNNRFLAERTGGTYSTLKVQPAELEDSGVYFCASSQVGGPYEQYFGPGTRLTVT.

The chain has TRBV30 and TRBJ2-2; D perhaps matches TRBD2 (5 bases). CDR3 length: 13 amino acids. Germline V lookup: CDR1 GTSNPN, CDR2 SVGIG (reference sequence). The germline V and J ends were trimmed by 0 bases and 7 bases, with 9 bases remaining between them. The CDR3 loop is CAWSVLGSGELFF. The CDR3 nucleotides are TGTGCCTGGAGTGTATTAGGGAGCGGGGAGCTGTTTTTT.

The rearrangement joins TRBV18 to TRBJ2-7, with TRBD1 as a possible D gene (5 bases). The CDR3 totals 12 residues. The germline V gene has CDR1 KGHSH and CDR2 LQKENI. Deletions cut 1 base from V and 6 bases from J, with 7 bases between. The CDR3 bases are TGTGCCAGCTCACCACAGGGGCGCGAGCAGTACTTC. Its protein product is CASSPQGREQYF.

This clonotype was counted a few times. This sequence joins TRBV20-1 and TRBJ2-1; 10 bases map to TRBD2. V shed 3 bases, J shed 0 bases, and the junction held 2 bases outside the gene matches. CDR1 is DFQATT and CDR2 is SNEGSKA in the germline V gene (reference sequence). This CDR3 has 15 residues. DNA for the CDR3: TGCAGTGCTAGGGCTAGCGGGAGCTCCTACAATGAGCAGTTCTTC. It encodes CSARASGSSYNEQFF.

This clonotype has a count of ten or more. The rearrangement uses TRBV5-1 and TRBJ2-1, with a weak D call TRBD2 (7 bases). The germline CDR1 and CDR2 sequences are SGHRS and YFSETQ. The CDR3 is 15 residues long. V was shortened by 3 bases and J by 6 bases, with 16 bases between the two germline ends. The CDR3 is CASSYVVGGLNEQFF. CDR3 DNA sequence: TGCGCCAGCAGCTACGTGGTGGGGGGGCTCAATGAGCAGTTCTTC.

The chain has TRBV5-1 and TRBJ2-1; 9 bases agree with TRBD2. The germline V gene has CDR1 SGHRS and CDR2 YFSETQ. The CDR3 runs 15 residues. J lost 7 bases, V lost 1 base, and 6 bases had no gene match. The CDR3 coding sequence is TGCGCCAGCAGCTTGCGGCGGGAGGGCGGGAATGAGCAGTTCTTC. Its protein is CASSLRREGGNEQFF.

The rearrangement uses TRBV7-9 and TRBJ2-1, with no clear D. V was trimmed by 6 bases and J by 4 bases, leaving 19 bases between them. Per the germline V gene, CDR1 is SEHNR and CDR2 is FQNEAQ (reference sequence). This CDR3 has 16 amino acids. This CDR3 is CASSHPKGRVYNEQFF. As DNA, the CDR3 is TGTGCCAGCAGTCACCCGAAGGGCAGAGTATACAATGAGCAGTTCTTC.

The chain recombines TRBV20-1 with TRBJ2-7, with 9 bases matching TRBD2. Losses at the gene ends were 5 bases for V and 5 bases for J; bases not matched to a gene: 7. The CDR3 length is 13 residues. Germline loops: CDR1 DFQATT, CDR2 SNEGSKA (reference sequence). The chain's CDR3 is CSAGYSGRDEQYF. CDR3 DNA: TGCAGTGCTGGCTATAGCGGGAGAGACGAGCAGTACTTC.

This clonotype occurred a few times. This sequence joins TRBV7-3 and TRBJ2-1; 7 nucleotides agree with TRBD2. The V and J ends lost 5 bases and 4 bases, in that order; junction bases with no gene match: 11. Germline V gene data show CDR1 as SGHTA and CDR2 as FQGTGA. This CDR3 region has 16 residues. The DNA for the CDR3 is TGTGCCAGCAGCCCAGGGTTAGCGGGCGCTTACAATGAGCAGTTCTTC. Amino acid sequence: CASSPGLAGAYNEQFF.

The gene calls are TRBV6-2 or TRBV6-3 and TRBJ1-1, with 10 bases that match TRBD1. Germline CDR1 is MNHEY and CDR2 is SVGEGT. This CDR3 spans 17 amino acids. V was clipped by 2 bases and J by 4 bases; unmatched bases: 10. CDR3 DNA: TGTGCCAGCAGTTACGGGACAGGGGCCGTGAGGACCACTGAAGCTTTCTTT. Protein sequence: CASSYGTGAVRTTEAFF.

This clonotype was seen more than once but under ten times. CDR3 sequence reads: CASSFGGLLPNQPQHF. The CDR3 DNA is TGTGCCAGCAGTTTCGGGGGCCTCCTGCCAAATCAGCCCCAGCATTTT. V gene TRBV12-3 or TRBV12-4 combines with J gene TRBJ1-5; tentative D call: TRBD1 (6 bases). The CDR3 spans 16 residues. V was pared by 3 bases and J by 4 bases, with 16 bases between.

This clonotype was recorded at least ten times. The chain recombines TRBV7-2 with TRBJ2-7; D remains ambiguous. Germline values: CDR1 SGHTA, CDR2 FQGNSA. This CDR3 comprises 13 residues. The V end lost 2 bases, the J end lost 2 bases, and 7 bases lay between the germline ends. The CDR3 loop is CASSLFRAYEQYF. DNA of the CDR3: TGTGCCAGCAGCTTATTCAGAGCCTACGAGCAGTACTTC.

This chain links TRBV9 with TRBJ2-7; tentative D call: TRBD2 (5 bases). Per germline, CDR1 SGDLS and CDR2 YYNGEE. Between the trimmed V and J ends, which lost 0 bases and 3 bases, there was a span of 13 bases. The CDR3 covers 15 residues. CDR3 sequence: CASSVAAEPNYEQYF. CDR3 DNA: TGTGCCAGCAGCGTAGCAGCGGAACCAAACTACGAGCAGTACTTC.

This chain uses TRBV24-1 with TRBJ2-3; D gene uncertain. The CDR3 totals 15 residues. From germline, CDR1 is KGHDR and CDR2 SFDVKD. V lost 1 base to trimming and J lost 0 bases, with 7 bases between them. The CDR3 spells CATSDFRASTDTQYF. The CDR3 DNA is TGTGCCACCAGTGATTTCCGCGCTAGCACAGATACGCAGTATTTT.

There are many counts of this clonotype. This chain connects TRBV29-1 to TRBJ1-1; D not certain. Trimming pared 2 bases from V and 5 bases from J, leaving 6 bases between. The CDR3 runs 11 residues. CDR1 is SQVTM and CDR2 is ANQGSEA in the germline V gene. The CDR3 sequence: CSVEMGTEAFF. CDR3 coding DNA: TGCAGCGTTGAAATGGGTACTGAAGCTTTCTTT.

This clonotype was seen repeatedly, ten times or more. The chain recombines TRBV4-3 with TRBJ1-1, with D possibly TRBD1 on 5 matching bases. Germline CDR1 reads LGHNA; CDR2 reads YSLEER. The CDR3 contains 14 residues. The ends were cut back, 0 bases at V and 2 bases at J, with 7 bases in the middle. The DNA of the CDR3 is TGCGCCAGCAGCCAAGATGGGGGAAACACTGAAGCTTTCTTT. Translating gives CASSQDGGNTEAFF.

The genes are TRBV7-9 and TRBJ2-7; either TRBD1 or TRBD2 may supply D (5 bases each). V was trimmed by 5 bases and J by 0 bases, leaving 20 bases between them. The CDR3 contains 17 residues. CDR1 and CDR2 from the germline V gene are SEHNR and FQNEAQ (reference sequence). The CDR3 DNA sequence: TGTGCCAGCAGCCTCCTAGGGGACGGGTTGAGCTCCTACGAGCAGTACTTC. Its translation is CASSLLGDGLSSYEQYF.

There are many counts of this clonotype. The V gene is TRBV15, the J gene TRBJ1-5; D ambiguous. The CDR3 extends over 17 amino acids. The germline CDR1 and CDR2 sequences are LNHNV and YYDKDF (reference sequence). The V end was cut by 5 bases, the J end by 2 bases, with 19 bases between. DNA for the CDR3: TGTGCCACCAGCGGGCTCCAACTTGGTGTCGGCAATCAGCCCCAGCATTTT. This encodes CATSGLQLGVGNQPQHF.

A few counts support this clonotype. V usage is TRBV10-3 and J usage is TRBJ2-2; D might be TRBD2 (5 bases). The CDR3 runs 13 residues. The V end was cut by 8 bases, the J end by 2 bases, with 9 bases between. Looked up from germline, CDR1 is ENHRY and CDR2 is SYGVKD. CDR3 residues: CAIGPGNTGELFF. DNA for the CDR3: TGTGCCATCGGACCGGGAAACACCGGGGAGCTGTTTTTT.

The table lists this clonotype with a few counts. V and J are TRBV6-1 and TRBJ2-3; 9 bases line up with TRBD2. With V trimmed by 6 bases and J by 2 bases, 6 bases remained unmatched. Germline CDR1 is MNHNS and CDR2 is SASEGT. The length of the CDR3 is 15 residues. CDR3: CASSVLAGTTDTQYF. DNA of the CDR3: TGTGCCAGCAGCGTTCTAGCGGGAACCACAGATACGCAGTATTTT.

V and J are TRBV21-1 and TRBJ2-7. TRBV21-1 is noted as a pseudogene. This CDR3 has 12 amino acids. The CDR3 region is CASRPSPYEQYF. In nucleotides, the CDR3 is TGTGCCAGCAGGCCTTCTCCCTACGAGCAGTACTTC.